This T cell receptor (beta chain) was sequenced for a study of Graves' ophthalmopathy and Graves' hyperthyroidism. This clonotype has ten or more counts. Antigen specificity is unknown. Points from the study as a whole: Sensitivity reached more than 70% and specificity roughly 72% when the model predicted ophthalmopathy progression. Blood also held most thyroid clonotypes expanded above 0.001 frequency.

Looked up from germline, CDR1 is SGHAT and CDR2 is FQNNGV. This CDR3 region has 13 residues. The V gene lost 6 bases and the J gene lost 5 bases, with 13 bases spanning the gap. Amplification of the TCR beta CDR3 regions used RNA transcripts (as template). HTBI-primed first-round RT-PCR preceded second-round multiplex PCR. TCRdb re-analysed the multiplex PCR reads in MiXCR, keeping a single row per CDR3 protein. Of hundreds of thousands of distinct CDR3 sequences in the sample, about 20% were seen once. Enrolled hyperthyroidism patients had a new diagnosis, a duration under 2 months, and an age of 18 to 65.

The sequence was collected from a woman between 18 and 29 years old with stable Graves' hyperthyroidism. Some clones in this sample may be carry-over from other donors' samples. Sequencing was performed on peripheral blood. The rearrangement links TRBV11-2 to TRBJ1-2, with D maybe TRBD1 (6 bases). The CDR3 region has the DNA TGTGCCAGCAGAGTCAGGGGCCATTATGGCTACACCTTC. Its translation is CASRVRGHYGYTF.